This passage covers 17 T cell receptor beta chains from one sample sequenced in a study of PD-1 blockade in classical Hodgkin lymphoma. Time point given: cycle 4 day 1 (C4D1), after 6 weeks of nivolumab. Every patient experienced relapse after autologous stem cell transplantation, and brentuximab vedotin exposure varied. Using immunoSEQ multiplex PCR, the repertoire was profiled, and TCRdb retains in-frame clones only, with some absent. This table has approximately 84,000 clones, nearly 85% appearing once. The specimen was peripheral blood mononuclear cells (PBMCs), collected before the fourth cycle of nivolumab. The receptor set was obtained from a human donor with classical Hodgkin lymphoma.

The sample holds a few counts of this clone. This chain links TRBV19 with TRBJ1-3; D is unresolved. In germline, CDR1 is LNHDA, CDR2 SQIVND (reference sequence). The CDR3 spans 10 residues. Trimming shortened V by 8 bases and J by 7 bases, and 6 bases separated the two germline ends. For the CDR3, the DNA is TGTGCCAGTGGCAGGAACACCATATATTTT. Its translation is CASGRNTIYF. The full variable domain, in which reference TRBV19 and TRBJ1-3 provide the parts outside the CDR3, is DGGITQSPKYLFRKEGQNVTLSCEQNLNHDAMYWYRQDPGQGLRLIYYSQIVNDFQKGDIAEGYSVSREKKESFPLTVTSAQKNPTAFYLCASGRNTIYFGEGSWLTVV.

CDR3 nucleotide sequence: TGTGCCAGCAGAAGCCGGGACGGGCCGCGGGCTGAAGCTTTCTTT. Its translation is CASRSRDGPRAEAFF. The rearrangement links TRBV25-1 to TRBJ1-1, with D perhaps matching TRBD1 (5 bases). CDR1 MGHDK and CDR2 SYGVNS come from the germline V gene. The CDR3 extends over 15 amino acids. V was clipped by 6 bases and J by 6 bases, with 20 bases between them.

The chain uses TRBV5-6 and TRBJ2-2; no reliable D call. CDR1 and CDR2 (germline): SGHDT, YYEEEE. This CDR3 is 11 amino acids long. V was clipped by 4 bases and J by 7 bases, with 5 bases between them. The chain's CDR3 is CASSVGGELFF. The CDR3 DNA reads TGTGCCAGCAGCGTAGGCGGGGAGCTGTTTTTT.

This clone has a single count. V is TRBV5-4 and J is TRBJ2-1; 8 positions match TRBD2. The CDR3 runs 17 residues. CDR1 SGHNT and CDR2 YYREEE come from the germline V gene (reference sequence). Germline trimming cut 1 base from V and 4 bases from J; bases unmatched to any gene: 10. The CDR3 loop reads CASSLSSGSHQYNEQFF. In nucleotides, the CDR3 is TGTGCCAGCAGCTTGAGCAGCGGGAGTCATCAGTACAATGAGCAGTTCTTC.

This sequence joins TRBV6-4 and TRBJ1-4; possible D gene TRBD1, 6 bases. Trimming took off 4 bases at V and 4 bases at J, with 22 bases between the two ends. Per germline, CDR1 MRHNA and CDR2 SNTAGT. CDR3 length: 18 amino acids. The CDR3 sequence is CASSGGGTPGHRNEKLFF. The CDR3 DNA reads TGTGCCAGCAGTGGGGGGGGAACCCCGGGACACCGTAATGAAAAACTGTTTTTT.

This clone has ten or more counts. The chain links TRBV11-2 to TRBJ2-1; D gene ambiguous. This CDR3 comprises 12 residues. Germline CDR1 SGHAT, CDR2 FQNNGV. V was pared by 5 bases and J by 8 bases, with 10 bases between. CDR3 amino acids: CASSPYGDEQFF. The CDR3 coding sequence is TGTGCCAGCAGCCCCTATGGGGATGAGCAGTTCTTC.

The chain is built from TRBV25-1 and TRBJ2-4; D tentatively reads TRBD1 or TRBD2 (5 bases each). Trimming took 2 bases from V and 5 from J, leaving 13 bases between them. This CDR3 spans 15 amino acids. CDR1 is MGHDK, CDR2 SYGVNS, per germline. For the CDR3, the DNA is TGTGCCAGCAGTGAACCCGGGACCCAACAAAACATTCAGTACTTC. It codes for CASSEPGTQQNIQYF.

V gene TRBV27 combines with J gene TRBJ2-1; TRBD2 aligns across 7 bases. V gave up 5 bases and J gave up 1 base; unmatched junction bases: 8. Per the germline V gene, CDR1 is MNHEY and CDR2 is SMNVEV (reference sequence). The CDR3 runs to 16 residues. Here the CDR3 DNA reads TGTGCCAGCAGTATACCCCGCGGGAGTTCCTACAATGAGCAGTTCTTC. It is translated as CASSIPRGSSYNEQFF.

CDR3 protein: CSVGQRESFNEQFF. The CDR3 DNA sequence: TGCAGCGTTGGGCAGCGGGAGAGTTTTAATGAGCAGTTCTTC. V gene TRBV29-1 combines with J gene TRBJ2-1; 8 positions match TRBD2. V was clipped by 4 bases and J by 7 bases; unmatched bases: 9. The germline V gene encodes CDR1 SQVTM and CDR2 ANQGSEA. This CDR3 is 14 amino acids long.

The rearrangement uses TRBV25-1 and TRBJ2-1; TRBD2 matches 8 bases. The CDR3 is made up of 17 amino acids. CDR1 is MGHDK and CDR2 is SYGVNS in the germline V gene. V shed 2 bases, J shed 6 bases, and the junction held 12 bases outside the gene matches. CDR3 bases: TGTGCCAGCAGTGAAAGCGTAGCGGGACTTCCCGGCAATGAGCAGTTCTTC. Translation: CASSESVAGLPGNEQFF.

This clone was detected once. The chain employs TRBV27 and TRBJ1-1, with D unresolved. V was clipped by 3 bases and J by 6 bases, with 14 bases between them. The CDR3 covers 14 residues. Germline V gives CDR1 MNHEY, CDR2 SMNVEV (reference sequence). The CDR3 nucleotides are TGTGCCAGCAGTTTCCTCGCGAGAGGCGCTGAAGCTTTCTTT. Protein sequence: CASSFLARGAEAFF.

This chain joins TRBV9 and TRBJ2-1; 7 bases are shared with TRBD1. The CDR3 spans 16 residues. The ends lost 0 bases at V and 3 bases at J; junction bases unmatched: 6. Germline loops: CDR1 SGDLS, CDR2 YYNGEE. In DNA form, the CDR3 reads TGTGCCAGCAGCGTAGAGGCCAGGGGGTTCTACAATGAGCAGTTCTTC. It encodes CASSVEARGFYNEQFF.

The CDR3, as DNA: TGTGCCACCAGCCCTCGGGCAGGGGAGACCCAGTACTTC. This codes for CATSPRAGETQYF. The rearrangement uses TRBV15 and TRBJ2-5, with D maybe TRBD1 (5 bases). V gave up 5 bases and J gave up 5 bases, with 12 bases separating them. This CDR3 contains 13 residues. The V gene's germline CDR1 is LNHNV and CDR2 YYDKDF (reference sequence).

The chain carries TRBV18 and TRBJ2-2, with 8 positions matching TRBD1. The CDR3 totals 15 residues. CDR1 is KGHSH and CDR2 is LQKENI in the germline V gene. With 0 bases clipped from V and 7 bases from J, the junction kept 4 bases outside the gene matches. The CDR3 DNA sequence: TGTGCCAGCTCACCACCCAGGGGGCAAGGCGGGGAGCTGTTTTTT. This codes for CASSPPRGQGGELFF.

The rearrangement joins TRBV5-1 to TRBJ2-3; TRBD2 matches 11 bases. The germline V gene has CDR1 SGHRS and CDR2 YFSETQ. The CDR3 length is 15 residues. J gave up 7 bases and V 0 bases, and 4 bases lay outside the gene matches. CDR3 coding DNA: TGCGCCAGCAGCTTGGCCGGACTAGCGGGCAATACGCAGTATTTT. Translation gives CASSLAGLAGNTQYF. The complete variable domain, with remaining parts taken from reference TRBV5-1 and TRBJ2-3, reads KAGVTQTPRYLIKTRGQQVTLSCSPISGHRSVSWYQQTPGQGLQFLFEYFSETQRNKGNFPGRFSGRQFSNSRSEMNVSTLELGDSALYLCASSLAGLAGNTQYFGPGTRLTVL.

This clone was picked up one time. The genes are TRBV10-3 and TRBJ2-2; TRBD1 agrees at 9 bases. CDR1 and CDR2 (germline): ENHRY, SYGVKD. V lost 2 bases to trimming and J lost 4 bases; unmatched junction nucleotides: 2. The CDR3 is 15 amino acids. DNA of the CDR3: TGTGCCATCAGTGAGACGACAGGGGGCACCGGGGAGCTGTTTTTT. The encoded protein is CAISETTGGTGELFF.

V is TRBV5-6 and J is TRBJ2-1; 8 positions agree with TRBD1. The germline CDR1 and CDR2 sequences are SGHDT and YYEEEE. J was trimmed by 3 bases and V by 4 bases; bases with no gene match: 6. The CDR3 length is 15 residues. CDR3 DNA sequence: TGTGCCAGCAGCAGCCGGGACAGGAACTACAATGAGCAGTTCTTC. Translation: CASSSRDRNYNEQFF.